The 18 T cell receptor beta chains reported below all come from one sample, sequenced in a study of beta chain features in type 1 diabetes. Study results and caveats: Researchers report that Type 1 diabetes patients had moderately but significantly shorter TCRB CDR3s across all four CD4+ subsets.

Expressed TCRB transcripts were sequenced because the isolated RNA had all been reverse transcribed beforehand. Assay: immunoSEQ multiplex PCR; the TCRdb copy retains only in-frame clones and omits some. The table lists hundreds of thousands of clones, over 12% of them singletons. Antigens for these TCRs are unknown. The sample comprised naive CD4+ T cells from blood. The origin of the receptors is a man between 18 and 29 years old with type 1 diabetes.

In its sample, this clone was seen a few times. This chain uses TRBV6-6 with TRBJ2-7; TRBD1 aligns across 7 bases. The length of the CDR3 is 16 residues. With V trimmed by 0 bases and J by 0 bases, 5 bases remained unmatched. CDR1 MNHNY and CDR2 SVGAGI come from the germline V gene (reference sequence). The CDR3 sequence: CASSYSRGQSSYEQYF. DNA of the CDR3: TGTGCCAGCAGTTACTCAAGGGGGCAGAGCTCCTACGAGCAGTACTTC.

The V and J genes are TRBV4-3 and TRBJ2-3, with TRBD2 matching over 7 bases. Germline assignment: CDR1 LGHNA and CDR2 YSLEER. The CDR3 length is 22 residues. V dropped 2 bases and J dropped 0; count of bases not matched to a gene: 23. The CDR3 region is CASSQFKTSSGVHSPSTDTQYF. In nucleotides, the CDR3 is TGCGCCAGCAGCCAATTTAAGACTAGCTCAGGAGTACATAGTCCTAGCACAGATACGCAGTATTTT.

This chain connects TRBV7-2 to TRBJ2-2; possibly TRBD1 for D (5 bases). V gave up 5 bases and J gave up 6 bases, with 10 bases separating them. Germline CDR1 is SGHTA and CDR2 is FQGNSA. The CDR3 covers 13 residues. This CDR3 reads CASSPRVPGELFF. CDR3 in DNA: TGTGCCAGCAGCCCCAGGGTGCCCGGGGAGCTGTTTTTT.

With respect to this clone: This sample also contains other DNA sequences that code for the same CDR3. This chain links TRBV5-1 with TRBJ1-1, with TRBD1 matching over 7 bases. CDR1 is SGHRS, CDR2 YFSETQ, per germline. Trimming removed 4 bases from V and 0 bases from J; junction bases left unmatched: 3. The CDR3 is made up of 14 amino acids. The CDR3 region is CASSPGQVNTEAFF. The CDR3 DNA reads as TGCGCCAGCAGCCCCGGACAGGTGAACACTGAAGCTTTCTTT.

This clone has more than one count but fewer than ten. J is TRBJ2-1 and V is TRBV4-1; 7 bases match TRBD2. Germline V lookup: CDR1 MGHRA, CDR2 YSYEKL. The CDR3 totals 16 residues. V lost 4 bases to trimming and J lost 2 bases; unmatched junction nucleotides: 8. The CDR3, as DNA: TGCGCCAGCAGCCGGAGAGAGAGCGGGACCTACAATGAGCAGTTCTTC. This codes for CASSRRESGTYNEQFF.

DNA of the CDR3: TGTGCCAGCAGCTCTACAGGGTCGGGCACTGAAGCTTTCTTT. This codes for CASSSTGSGTEAFF. J is TRBJ1-1 and V is TRBV7-3, with D possibly TRBD1 on 6 matching bases. V lost 4 bases and J 4 bases, leaving 13 bases between the germline ends. The CDR3 is 14 amino acids. Germline assignment: CDR1 SGHTA and CDR2 FQGTGA.

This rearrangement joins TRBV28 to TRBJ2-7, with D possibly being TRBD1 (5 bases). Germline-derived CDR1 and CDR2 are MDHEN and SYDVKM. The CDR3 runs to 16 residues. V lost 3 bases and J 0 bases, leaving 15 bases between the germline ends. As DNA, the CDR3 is TGTGCCAGCAGTTTGGGCGGCAGGGTGCTCTCCTACGAGCAGTACTTC. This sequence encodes CASSLGGRVLSYEQYF.

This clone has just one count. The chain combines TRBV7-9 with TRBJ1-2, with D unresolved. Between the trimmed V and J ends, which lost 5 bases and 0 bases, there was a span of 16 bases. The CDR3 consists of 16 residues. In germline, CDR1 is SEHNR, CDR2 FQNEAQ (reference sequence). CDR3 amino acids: CASSHSLALANYGYTF. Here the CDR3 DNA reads TGTGCCAGCAGCCATTCTTTAGCGCTAGCTAACTATGGCTACACCTTC.

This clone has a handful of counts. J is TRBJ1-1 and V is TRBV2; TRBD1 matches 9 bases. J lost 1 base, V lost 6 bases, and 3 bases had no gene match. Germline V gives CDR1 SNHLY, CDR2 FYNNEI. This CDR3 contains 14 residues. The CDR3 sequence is CASRDRGENTEAFF. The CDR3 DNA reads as TGTGCCAGCAGGGACAGGGGTGAGAACACTGAAGCTTTCTTT.

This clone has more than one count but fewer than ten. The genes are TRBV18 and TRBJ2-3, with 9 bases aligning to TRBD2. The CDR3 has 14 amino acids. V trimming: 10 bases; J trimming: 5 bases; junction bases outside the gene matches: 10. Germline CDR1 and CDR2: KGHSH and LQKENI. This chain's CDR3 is CATPTRGGGDTQYF. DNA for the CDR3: TGTGCCACCCCGACGCGGGGGGGCGGAGATACGCAGTATTTT.

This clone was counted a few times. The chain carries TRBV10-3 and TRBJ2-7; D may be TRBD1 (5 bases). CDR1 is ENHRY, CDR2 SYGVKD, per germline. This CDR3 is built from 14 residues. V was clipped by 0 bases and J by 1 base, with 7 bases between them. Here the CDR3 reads CAISESGASYEQYF. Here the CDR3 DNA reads TGTGCCATCAGTGAGTCAGGGGCTTCCTACGAGCAGTACTTC.

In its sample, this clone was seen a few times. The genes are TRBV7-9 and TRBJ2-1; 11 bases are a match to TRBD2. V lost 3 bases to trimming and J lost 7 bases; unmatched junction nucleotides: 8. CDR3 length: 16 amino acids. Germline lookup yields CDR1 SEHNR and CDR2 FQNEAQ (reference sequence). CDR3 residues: CASSFPLIAGGNEQFF. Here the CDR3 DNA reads TGTGCCAGCAGCTTCCCCCTTATAGCGGGGGGGAATGAGCAGTTCTTC.

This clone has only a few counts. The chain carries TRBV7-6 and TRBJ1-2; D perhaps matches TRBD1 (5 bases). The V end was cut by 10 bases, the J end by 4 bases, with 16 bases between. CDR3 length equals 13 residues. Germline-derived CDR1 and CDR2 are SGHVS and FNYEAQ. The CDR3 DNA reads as TGTGCCACCTCCTTCGGGGGAACCTATGGCTACACCTTC. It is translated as CATSFGGTYGYTF.

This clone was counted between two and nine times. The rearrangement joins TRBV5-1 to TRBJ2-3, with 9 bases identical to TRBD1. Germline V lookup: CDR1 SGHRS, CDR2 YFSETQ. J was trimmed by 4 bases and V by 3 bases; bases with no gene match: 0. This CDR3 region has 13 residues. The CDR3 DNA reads TGCGCCAGCAGCTGGACAGGGGCAGATACGCAGTATTTT. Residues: CASSWTGADTQYF.

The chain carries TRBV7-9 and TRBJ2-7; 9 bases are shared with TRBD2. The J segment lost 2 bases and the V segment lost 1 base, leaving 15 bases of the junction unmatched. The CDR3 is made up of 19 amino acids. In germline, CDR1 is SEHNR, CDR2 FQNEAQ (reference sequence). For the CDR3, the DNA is TGTGCCAGCAGCTTAGGCCCGGGAGGAGCGGGAGGCAGAACCTACGAGCAGTACTTC. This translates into CASSLGPGGAGGRTYEQYF. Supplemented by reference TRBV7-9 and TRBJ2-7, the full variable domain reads DTGVSQNPRHKITKRGQNVTFRCDPISEHNRLYWYRQTLGQGPEFLTYFQNEAQLEKSRLLSDRFSAERPKGSFSTLEIQRTEQGDSAMYLCASSLGPGGAGGRTYEQYFGPGTRLTVT.

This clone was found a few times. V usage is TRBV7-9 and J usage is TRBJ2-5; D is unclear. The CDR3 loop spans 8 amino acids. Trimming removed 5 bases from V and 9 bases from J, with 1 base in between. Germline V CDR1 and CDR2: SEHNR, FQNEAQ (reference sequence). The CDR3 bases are TGTGCCAGCAGCCCCCAGTACTTC. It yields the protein CASSPQYF.

Written as DNA, the CDR3 is TGTGCCAGCAGGTTTGCGGGAGGTGAAAAACTGTTTTTT. Translated: CASRFAGGEKLFF. The J gene is TRBJ1-4, the V gene TRBV11-2; the D is unclear. This CDR3 spans 13 amino acids. CDR1 is SGHAT and CDR2 is FQNNGV in the germline V gene. V shed 6 bases and J shed 7 bases, with 12 bases lying between them.

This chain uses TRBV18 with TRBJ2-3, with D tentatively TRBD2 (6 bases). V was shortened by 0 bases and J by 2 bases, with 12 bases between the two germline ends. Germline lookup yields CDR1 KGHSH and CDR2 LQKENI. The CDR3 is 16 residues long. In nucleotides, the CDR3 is TGTGCCAGCTCACCACCGGGGGGAATGGTCACAGATACGCAGTATTTT. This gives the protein CASSPPGGMVTDTQYF. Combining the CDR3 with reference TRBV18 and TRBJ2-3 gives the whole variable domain NAGVMQNPRHLVRRRGQEARLRCSPMKGHSHVYWYRQLPEEGLKFMVYLQKENIIDESGMPKERFSAEFPKEGPSILRIQQVVRGDSAAYFCASSPPGGMVTDTQYFGPGTRLTVL.